Sequencing of this T cell receptor (beta chain) was carried out in a study of post-analysis software for immune sequencing data. As for the study in general: Patients with relapsing-remitting, secondary progressive and progressive-relapsing multiple sclerosis courses were all represented.

Carried by the TCR beta cDNA libraries were unique molecular identifiers. Each CDR3 protein gets one entry after TCRdb re-called the PCR reads with MiXCR. The data show 820,000 or so distinct CDR3 sequences, with about 53% seen just once and around 4.5% held by the top ten. The CDR3 consists of 13 residues. CDR1 KGHSH and CDR2 LQKENI come from the germline V gene. General study findings and limits: In patients, 4 to 6 TRBV segments were more frequent than in controls, with TRBV5-6, TRBV5-1 and TRBV20-1 among them.

About this clonotype: Its antigen is unidentified. This clone may be a read error of a much larger clone one base away.

Sequences were obtained from blood. The chain couples TRBV18 to TRBJ2-1; possible D gene TRBD2, 6 bases. The origin of this receptor is a girl aged 10 to 17 with multiple sclerosis. The CDR3 DNA follows: TGTGTCAGCTCACCTCTTCGGGGGACTGAGCAGTTCTTC. Translating it yields CVSSPLRGTEQFF.